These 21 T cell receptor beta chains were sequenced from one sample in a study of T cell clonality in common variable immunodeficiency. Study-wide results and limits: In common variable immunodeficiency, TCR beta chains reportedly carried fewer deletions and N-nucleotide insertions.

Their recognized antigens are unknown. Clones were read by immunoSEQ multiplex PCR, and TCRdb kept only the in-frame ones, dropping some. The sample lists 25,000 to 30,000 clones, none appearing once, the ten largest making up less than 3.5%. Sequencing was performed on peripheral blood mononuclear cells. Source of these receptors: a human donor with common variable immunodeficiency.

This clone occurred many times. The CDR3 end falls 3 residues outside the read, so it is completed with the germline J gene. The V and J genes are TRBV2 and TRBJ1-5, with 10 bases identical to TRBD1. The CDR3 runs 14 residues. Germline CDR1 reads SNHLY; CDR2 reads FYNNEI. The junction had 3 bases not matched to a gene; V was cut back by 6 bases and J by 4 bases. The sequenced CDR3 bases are TGTGCCAGCAGCTTGGGACAGGGGAATCAGCCC. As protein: CASSLGQGNQP. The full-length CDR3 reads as CASSLGQGNQPQHF. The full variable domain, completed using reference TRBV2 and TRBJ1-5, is EPEVTQTPSHQVTQMGQEVILRCVPISNHLYFYWYRQILGQKVEFLVSFYNNEISEKSEIFDDQFSVERPDGSNFTLKIRSTKLEDSAMYFCASSLGQGNQPQHFGDGTRLSIL.

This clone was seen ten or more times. CDR3 bases read: TGTGCCATGCTAGCGAGGAACACCGGGGAG. Encoded protein: CAMLARNTGE. The full CDR3 protein reads CAMLARNTGELFF. J is TRBJ2-2 and V is TRBV28, with D possibly being TRBD2 (6 bases). Read sequence stops 3 residues before the CDR3 end, and the germline J gene provides the missing end. V shed 10 bases and J shed 1 base, with 10 bases lying between them. This CDR3 contains 13 residues. The germline V gene has CDR1 MDHEN and CDR2 SYDVKM.

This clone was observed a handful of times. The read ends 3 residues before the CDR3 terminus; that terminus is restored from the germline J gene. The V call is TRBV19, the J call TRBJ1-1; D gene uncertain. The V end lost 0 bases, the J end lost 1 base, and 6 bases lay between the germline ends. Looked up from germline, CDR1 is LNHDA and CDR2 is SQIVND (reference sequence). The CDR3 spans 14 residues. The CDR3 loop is CASSIDTGNTEAFF. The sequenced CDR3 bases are TGTGCCAGTAGTATAGATACTGGGAACACTGAA.

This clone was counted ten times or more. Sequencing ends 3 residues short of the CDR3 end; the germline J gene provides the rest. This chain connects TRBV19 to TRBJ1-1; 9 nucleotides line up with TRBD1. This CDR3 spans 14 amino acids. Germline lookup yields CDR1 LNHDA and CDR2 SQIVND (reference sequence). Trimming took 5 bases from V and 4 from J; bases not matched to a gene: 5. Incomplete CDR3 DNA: TGTGCCAGTAGTTGGGGACAGGGAAGCACTGAA. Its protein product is CASSWGQGSTE. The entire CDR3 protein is CASSWGQGSTEAFF.

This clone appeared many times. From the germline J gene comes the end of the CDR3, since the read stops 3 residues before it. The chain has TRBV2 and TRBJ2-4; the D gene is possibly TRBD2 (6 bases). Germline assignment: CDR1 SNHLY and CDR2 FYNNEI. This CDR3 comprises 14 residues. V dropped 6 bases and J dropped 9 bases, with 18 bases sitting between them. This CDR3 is CASRTALAVSIQYF. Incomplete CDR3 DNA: TGTGCCAGCAGAACGGCACTAGCAGTATCCATT.

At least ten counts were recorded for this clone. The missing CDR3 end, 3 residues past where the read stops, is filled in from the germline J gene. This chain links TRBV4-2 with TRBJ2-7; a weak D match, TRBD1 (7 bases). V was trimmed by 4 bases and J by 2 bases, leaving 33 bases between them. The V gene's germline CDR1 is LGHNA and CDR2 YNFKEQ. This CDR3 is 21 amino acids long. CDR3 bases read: TGTGCCAGCAGCCCCTTCTACCCAGGGGGAACCAGCGGGCGCCACCCCTACGAG. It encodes CASSPFYPGGTSGRHPYE. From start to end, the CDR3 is CASSPFYPGGTSGRHPYEQYF.

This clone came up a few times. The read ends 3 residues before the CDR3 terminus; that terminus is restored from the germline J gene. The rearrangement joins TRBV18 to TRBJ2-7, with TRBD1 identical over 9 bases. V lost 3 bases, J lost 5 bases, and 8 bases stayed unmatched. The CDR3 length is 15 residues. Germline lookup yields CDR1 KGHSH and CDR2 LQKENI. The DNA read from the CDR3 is TGTGCCAGCTCACCGACTAGGGACAGGGCTAACGAG. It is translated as CASSPTRDRANE. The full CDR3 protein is CASSPTRDRANEQYF.

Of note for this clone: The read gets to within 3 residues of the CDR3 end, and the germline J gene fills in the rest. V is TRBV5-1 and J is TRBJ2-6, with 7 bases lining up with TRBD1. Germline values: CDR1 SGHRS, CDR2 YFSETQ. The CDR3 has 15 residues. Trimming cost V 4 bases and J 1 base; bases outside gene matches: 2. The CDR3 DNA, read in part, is TGCGCCAGCAGCACAGGGGCTTCTGGGGCCAACGTC. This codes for CASSTGASGANV. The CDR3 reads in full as CASSTGASGANVLTF. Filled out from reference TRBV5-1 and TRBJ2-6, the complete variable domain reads KAGVTQTPRYLIKTRGQQVTLSCSPISGHRSVSWYQQTPGQGLQFLFEYFSETQRNKGNFPGRFSGRQFSNSRSEMNVSTLELGDSALYLCASSTGASGANVLTFGAGSRLTVL.

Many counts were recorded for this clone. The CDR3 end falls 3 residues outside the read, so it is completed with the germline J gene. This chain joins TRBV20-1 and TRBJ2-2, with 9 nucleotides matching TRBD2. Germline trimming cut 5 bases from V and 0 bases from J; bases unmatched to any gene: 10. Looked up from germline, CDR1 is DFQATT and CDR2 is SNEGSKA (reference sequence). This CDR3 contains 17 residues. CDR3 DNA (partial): TGCAGTGCTCCAGTCCGAATAGCGGGAGCGAACACCGGGGAG. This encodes CSAPVRIAGANTGE. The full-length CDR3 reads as CSAPVRIAGANTGELFF.

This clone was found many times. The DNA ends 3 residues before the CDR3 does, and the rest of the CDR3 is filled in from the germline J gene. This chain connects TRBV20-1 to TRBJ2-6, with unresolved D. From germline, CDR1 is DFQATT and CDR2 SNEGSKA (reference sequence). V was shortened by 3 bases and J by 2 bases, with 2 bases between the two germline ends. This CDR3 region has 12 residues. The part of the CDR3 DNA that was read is TGCAGTGCTAGCGCTGGGGCCAACGTC. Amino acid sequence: CSASAGANV. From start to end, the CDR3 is CSASAGANVLTF.

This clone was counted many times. Partial CDR3 DNA: TGTGCCAGCTCACCCGAGGGCAGATTCTTGTACGAG. It codes for CASSPEGRFLYE. The whole CDR3 protein is CASSPEGRFLYEQYF. The rearrangement uses TRBV18 and TRBJ2-7; a weak D match, TRBD2 (5 bases). The CDR3 goes on 3 residues after the read ends, and that part is filled in from the germline J gene. V dropped 3 bases and J dropped 4 bases, with 16 bases sitting between them. Germline values: CDR1 KGHSH, CDR2 LQKENI. The CDR3 consists of 15 residues.

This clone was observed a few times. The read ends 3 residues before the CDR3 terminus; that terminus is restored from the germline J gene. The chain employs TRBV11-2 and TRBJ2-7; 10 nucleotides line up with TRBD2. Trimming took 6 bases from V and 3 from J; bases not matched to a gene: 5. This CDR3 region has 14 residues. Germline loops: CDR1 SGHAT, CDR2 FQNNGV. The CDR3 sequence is CASRTLAGRYEQYF. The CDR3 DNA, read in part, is TGTGCCAGCAGAACACTAGCGGGACGCTACGAG.

CDR3 loop: CASSLAGGASSTDTQYF. The DNA read from the CDR3 is TGTGCCAGCAGCTTAGCTGGGGGGGCCTCTAGCACAGATACG. V and J are TRBV13 and TRBJ2-3; a weak D match, TRBD2 (7 bases). The CDR3 is cut off 3 residues early in the read; its end comes from the germline J gene. The ends were cut back, 1 base at V and 0 bases at J, with 14 bases in the middle. This CDR3 is 17 amino acids long. Germline-derived CDR1 and CDR2 are PRHDT and FYEKMQ (reference sequence).

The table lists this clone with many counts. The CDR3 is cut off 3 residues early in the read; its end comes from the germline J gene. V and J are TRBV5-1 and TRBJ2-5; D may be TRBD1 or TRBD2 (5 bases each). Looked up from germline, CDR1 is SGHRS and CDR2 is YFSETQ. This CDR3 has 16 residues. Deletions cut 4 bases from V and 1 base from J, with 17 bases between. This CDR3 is CASSPSRGTLQETQYF. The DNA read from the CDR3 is TGCGCCAGCAGCCCTTCGAGGGGTACCCTCCAAGAGACC.

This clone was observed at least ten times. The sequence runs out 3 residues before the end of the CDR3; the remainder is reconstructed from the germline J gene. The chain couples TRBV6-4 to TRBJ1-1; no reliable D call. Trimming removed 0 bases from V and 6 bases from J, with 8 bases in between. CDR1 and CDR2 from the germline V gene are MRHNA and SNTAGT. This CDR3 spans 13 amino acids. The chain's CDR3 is CASSDSPRAEAFF. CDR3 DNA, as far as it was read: TGTGCCAGCAGTGACTCACCTCGGGCTGAA.

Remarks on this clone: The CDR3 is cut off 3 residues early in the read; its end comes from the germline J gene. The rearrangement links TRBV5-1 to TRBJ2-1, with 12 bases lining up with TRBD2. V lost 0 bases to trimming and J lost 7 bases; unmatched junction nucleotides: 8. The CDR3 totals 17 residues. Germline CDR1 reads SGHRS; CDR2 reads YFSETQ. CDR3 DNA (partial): TGCGCCAGCAGCTTGGACCTAGCGGGAGGGGTTAGGAATGAG. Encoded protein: CASSLDLAGGVRNE. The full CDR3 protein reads CASSLDLAGGVRNEQFF.

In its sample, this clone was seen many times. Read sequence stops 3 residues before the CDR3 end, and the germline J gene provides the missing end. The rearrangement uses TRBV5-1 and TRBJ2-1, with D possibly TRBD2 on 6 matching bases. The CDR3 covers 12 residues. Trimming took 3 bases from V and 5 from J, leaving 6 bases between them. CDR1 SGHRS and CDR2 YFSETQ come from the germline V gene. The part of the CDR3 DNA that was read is TGCGCCAGCAGCTGGACTAACAATGAG. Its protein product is CASSWTNNE. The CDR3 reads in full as CASSWTNNEQFF.

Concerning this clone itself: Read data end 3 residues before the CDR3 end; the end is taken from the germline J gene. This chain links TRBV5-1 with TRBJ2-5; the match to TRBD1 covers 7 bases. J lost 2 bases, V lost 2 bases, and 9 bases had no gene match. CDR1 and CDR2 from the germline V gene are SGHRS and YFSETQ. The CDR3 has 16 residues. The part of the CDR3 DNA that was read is TGCGCCAGCAGCTTTTTTCAACCGGGACAGCAAGAGACC. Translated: CASSFFQPGQQET. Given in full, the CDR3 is CASSFFQPGQQETQYF.

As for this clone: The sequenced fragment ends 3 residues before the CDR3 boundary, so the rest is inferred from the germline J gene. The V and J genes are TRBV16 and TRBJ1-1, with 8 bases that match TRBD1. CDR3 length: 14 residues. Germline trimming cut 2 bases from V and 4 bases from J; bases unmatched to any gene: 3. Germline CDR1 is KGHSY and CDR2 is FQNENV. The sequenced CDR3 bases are TGTGCCAGCAGCCAACAGGGGGCTGGCACTGAA. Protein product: CASSQQGAGTE. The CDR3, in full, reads CASSQQGAGTEAFF.

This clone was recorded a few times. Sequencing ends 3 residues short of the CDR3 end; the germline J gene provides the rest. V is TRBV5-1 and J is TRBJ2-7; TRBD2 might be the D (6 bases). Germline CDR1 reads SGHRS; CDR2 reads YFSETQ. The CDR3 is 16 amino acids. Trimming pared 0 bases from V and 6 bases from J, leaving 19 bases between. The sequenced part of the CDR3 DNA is TGCGCCAGCAGCTTGGACGGATCGCGGGATGGTGGCGAG. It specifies CASSLDGSRDGGE. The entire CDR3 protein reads CASSLDGSRDGGEQYF.

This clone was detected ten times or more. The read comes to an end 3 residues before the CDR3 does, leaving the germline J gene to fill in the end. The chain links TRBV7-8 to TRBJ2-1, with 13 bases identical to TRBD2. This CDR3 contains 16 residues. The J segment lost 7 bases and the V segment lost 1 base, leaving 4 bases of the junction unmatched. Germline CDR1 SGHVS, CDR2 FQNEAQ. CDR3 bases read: TGTGCCAGCAGCTTAGTAACTAGCGGGAGGGGGAATGAG. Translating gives CASSLVTSGRGNE. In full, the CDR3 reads CASSLVTSGRGNEQFF.